This T cell receptor beta chain originates from a study of a mutant IDH1 vaccine in newly diagnosed glioma. Across the whole study: Treated patients had a mean age of about 38 years and a 62.5% male, approximately 38% female split.

Time point described: baseline, week 1 (first vaccination visit). Treatment noted: pre-vaccination baseline after standard-of-care therapy. Findings of the study overall: The occurrence of vaccine-induced immune responses was seen in around 92% of patients.

V was pared by 8 bases and J by 0 bases, with 13 bases between. Germline assignment: CDR1 MNHNS and CDR2 SASEGT. The CDR3 covers 15 residues. The repertoire was sequenced with immunoSEQ multiplex PCR; TCRdb's copy has only in-frame clones and lacks some. The sample includes about 69,000 clones, approximately 86% seen only once; the top ten take over 2.5%. Turning to this clone: What it recognizes is unknown.

The clonotype originates from a man aged 25 to 40 with glioma. The specimen comprised PBMCs, sampled from a glioma patient treated with radiotherapy, temozolomide or both. This sequence joins TRBV6-1 and TRBJ1-4; D gene unclear. CDR3 in DNA: TGTGCCAGCCGCAGGAACTACCCAACTAATGAAAAACTGTTTTTT. Protein product: CASRRNYPTNEKLFF.